What follows describes a single T cell receptor beta chain. The CDR3 consists of 16 residues. Germline CDR1 is SSHAT and CDR2 is FNYEAQ (reference sequence). With V trimmed by 2 bases and J by 5 bases, 9 bases remained unmatched. The data were taken from a study of CD8 T cells in ankylosing spondylitis. The authors made TCR beta libraries by quantitative 5'-RACE with molecular barcodes. One entry per CDR3 protein results from TCRdb running MiXCR on the 5' RACE reads. This table has under 200,000 distinct CDR3 sequences, just over 9.5% appearing once. V usage is TRBV7-7 and J usage is TRBJ2-1, with TRBD2 matching 7 bases. Sequenced material: blood, either unsorted or a sorted T cell fraction (not recorded which). The receptor comes from a female donor with ankylosing spondylitis or in good health (not recorded which). DNA for the CDR3: TGTGCCAGCAGCTTACTAATCGCGGGGGAGGACAATGAGCAGTTCTTC. Amino acid sequence: CASSLLIAGEDNEQFF.